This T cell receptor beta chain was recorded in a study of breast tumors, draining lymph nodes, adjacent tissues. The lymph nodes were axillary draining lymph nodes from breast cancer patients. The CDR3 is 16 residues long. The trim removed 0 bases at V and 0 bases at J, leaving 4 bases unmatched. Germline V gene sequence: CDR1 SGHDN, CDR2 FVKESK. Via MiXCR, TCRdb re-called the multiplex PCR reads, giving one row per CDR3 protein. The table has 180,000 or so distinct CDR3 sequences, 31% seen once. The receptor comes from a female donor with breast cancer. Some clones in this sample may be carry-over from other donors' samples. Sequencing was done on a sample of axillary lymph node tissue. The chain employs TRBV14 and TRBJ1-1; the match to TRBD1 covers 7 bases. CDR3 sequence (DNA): TGTGCCAGCAGCCAAGATTTTGGACAGGTGAACACTGAAGCTTTCTTT. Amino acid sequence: CASSQDFGQVNTEAFF.